One sample yielded the 11 T cell receptor beta chains listed below, sequenced in a study of shared clonotypes between healthy human individuals. This table comes from immunoSEQ multiplex PCR, and its TCRdb copy is limited to in-frame clones, with some not included. Of roughly 2 million clones in the sample, approximately 95% were seen once. Input material: naive CD4+ T cells sorted from blood. Noted subset: CD45RA+ positively selected. The origin of the receptors is a man in his late teens or twenties in good health.

This chain joins TRBV7-6 and TRBJ1-4, with a weak D call TRBD1 (5 bases). The ends were cut back, 5 bases at V and 3 bases at J, with 13 bases in the middle. The germline CDR1 and CDR2 sequences are SGHVS and FNYEAQ. The CDR3 has 15 amino acids. DNA for the CDR3: TGTGCCAGCAGCCGCGGGCGGGGCCCTAATGAAAAACTGTTTTTT. This codes for CASSRGRGPNEKLFF.

V and J are TRBV7-9 and TRBJ2-3; no clear D gene. Germline CDR1 and CDR2: SEHNR and FQNEAQ (reference sequence). Trimming took 2 bases from V and 5 from J, leaving 17 bases between them. The CDR3 loop spans 16 amino acids. In nucleotides, the CDR3 is TGTGCCAGCAGCTTATTAGGGCGAGTTCTTGAAGATACGCAGTATTTT. This translates into CASSLLGRVLEDTQYF.

This chain connects TRBV25-1 to TRBJ1-2, with D hard to call. V was cut by 1 base and J by 5 bases, with 14 bases left in between. The germline gives CDR1 MGHDK, CDR2 SYGVNS. This CDR3 has 15 residues. CDR3 residues: CASSELTSGRYGYTF. In DNA, the CDR3 is TGTGCCAGCAGTGAATTAACCTCCGGGAGGTATGGCTACACCTTC.

V gene TRBV7-9 combines with J gene TRBJ1-4; 7 nucleotides align to TRBD1. Trimming removed 5 bases from V and 7 bases from J; junction bases left unmatched: 19. CDR1 is SEHNR, CDR2 FQNEAQ, per germline (reference sequence). CDR3 size: 18 residues. CDR3 amino acids: CASSTKMSGTAGGEKLFF. The CDR3 bases are TGTGCCAGCAGCACCAAAATGTCGGGGACAGCTGGGGGTGAAAAACTGTTTTTT.

This clone was detected once. This chain uses TRBV27 with TRBJ2-7, with TRBD1 matching over 9 bases. The V segment lost 6 bases and the J segment 0 bases; nucleotides outside the gene matches: 6. The CDR3 has 15 amino acids. Germline CDR1 is MNHEY and CDR2 is SMNVEV (reference sequence). The CDR3 sequence: CASRLGQGNSYEQYF. For the CDR3, the DNA is TGTGCCAGCAGACTCGGACAGGGGAACTCCTACGAGCAGTACTTC.

V is TRBV4-1 and J is TRBJ2-1; no clear D gene. Germline assignment: CDR1 MGHRA and CDR2 YSYEKL. The CDR3 consists of 13 residues. Trimming took 3 bases from V and 5 from J, leaving 8 bases between them. Here the CDR3 DNA reads TGCGCCAGCAGCCATCCAGTGAACAATGAGCAGTTCTTC. Translation: CASSHPVNNEQFF.

The chain couples TRBV6-5 to TRBJ1-6; tentatively, D is TRBD1 (5 bases). CDR3 length: 15 amino acids. V lost 6 bases, J lost 7 bases, and 16 bases lay in between. Germline V gives CDR1 MNHEY, CDR2 SVGAGI. CDR3 sequence reads: CASRPPGERNSPLHF. The CDR3 DNA sequence: TGTGCCAGCAGACCCCCGGGGGAAAGGAATTCACCCCTCCACTTT.

V and J are TRBV7-9 and TRBJ2-5; 7 bases are shared with TRBD1. There are 16 residues in the CDR3. V was pared by 5 bases and J by 3 bases, with 12 bases of the junction left unmatched. Germline V lookup: CDR1 SEHNR, CDR2 FQNEAQ (reference sequence). The CDR3 coding sequence is TGTGCCAGCAGCCCCAGGCCGGGACAGAAAAAAGAGACCCAGTACTTC. Translated: CASSPRPGQKKETQYF.

This clone was seen a single time. The rearrangement joins TRBV18 to TRBJ1-1, with 7 bases that match TRBD1. CDR3 size: 15 residues. The J segment lost 0 bases and the V segment lost 2 bases, leaving 3 bases of the junction unmatched. CDR1 KGHSH and CDR2 LQKENI come from the germline V gene. This CDR3 is CASSPGDRVNTEAFF. DNA of the CDR3: TGTGCCAGCTCACCAGGAGACAGGGTGAACACTGAAGCTTTCTTT.

This chain uses TRBV7-8 with TRBJ1-4; 9 nucleotides agree with TRBD1. This CDR3 is 18 amino acids long. From germline, CDR1 is SGHVS and CDR2 FQNEAQ. With V trimmed by 1 base and J by 1 base, 7 bases remained unmatched. CDR3 bases: TGTGCCAGCAGCTTAGACTCCGGGACAGGGATAACTAATGAAAAACTGTTTTTT. This sequence encodes CASSLDSGTGITNEKLFF.

This chain links TRBV7-3 with TRBJ2-7; D may match TRBD1 or TRBD2 (5 bases each). CDR3 length: 13 amino acids. From germline, CDR1 is SGHTA and CDR2 FQGTGA. V lost 5 bases and J lost 4, with 12 bases in between. The CDR3 DNA reads TGTGCCAGCAGCACGGGACCGATGTACGAGCAGTACTTC. Encoded protein: CASSTGPMYEQYF.